This TCR beta chain was retrieved from a study of post-analysis software for immune sequencing data. Findings and limits, study-wide: About five TRBV segments were more frequent in patients than controls; TRBV5-6, TRBV5-1 and TRBV20-1 belonged to this group. The normalized Chao1 diversity of multiple sclerosis patients was significantly lower than that of controls.

A note on this clonotype: Its antigen is not known.

The TCR beta cDNA libraries contained unique molecular identifiers. MiXCR was run by TCRdb on the PCR reads, yielding one entry per CDR3 protein. The sample has hundreds of thousands of distinct CDR3 sequences, less than 40% seen once. The CDR3 loop spans 16 amino acids. Germline lookup yields CDR1 SNHLY and CDR2 FYNNEI. Trimming removed 2 bases from V and 4 bases from J; junction bases left unmatched: 4. This clonotype was sampled from a girl aged 10 to 17 with multiple sclerosis. The rearrangement joins TRBV2 to TRBJ2-1; TRBD2 matches 11 bases. The source material was blood. The CDR3 DNA reads TGTGCCAGCAGTGAAACGGCTAGCGGGGGGTACAATGAGCAGTTCTTC. Its protein product is CASSETASGGYNEQFF.